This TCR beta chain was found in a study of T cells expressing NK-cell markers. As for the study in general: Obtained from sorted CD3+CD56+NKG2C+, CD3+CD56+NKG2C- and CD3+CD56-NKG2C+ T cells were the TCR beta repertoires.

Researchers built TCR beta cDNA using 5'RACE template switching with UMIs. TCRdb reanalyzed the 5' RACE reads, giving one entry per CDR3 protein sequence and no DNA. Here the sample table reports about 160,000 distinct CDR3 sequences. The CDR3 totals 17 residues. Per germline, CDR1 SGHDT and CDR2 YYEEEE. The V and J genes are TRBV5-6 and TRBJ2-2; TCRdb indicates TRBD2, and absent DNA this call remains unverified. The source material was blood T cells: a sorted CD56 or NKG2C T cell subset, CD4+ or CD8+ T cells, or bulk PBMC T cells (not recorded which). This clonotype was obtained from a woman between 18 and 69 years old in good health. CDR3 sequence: CASSLKIIGSSTGELFF.